This T cell receptor (beta chain) was identified during a study of type 1 and type 2 diabetes patients. The wider study: Participants included type 1 and type 2 diabetes patients plus nondiabetic controls.

The CDR3 has 14 amino acids. Germline V lookup: CDR1 SGHVS, CDR2 FQNEAQ. V lost 5 bases, J lost 7 bases, and 7 bases stayed unmatched. Details on this clonotype: The antigen is undetermined.

Diabetic patients met standard criteria for type 1 or type 2 diabetes. Anyone with other autoimmune disease or infection in the prior four weeks was excluded. General study findings and limits: Age and gender were not matched between study groups, possibly biasing interpretation.

Amplification started from genomic DNA. Multiplex PCR with 30 forward and 13 reverse primers amplified the TCR beta CDR3. TCRdb re-called the multiplex PCR reads with MiXCR, one entry per CDR3 protein. The table records 250,000 or so distinct CDR3 sequences, roughly 48% of them present only once. This TCR derives from a young man with type 2 diabetes. The chain employs TRBV7-8 and TRBJ2-2, with 7 bases identical to TRBD2. The sample taken for sequencing was peripheral blood mononuclear cells (PBMCs). In nucleotides, the CDR3 is TGTGCCAGCAGCCCGACTAGCCGGGTCGGGGAGCTGTTTTTT. It is translated as CASSPTSRVGELFF. Filled out from reference TRBV7-8 and TRBJ2-2, the complete variable domain reads GAGVSQSPRYKVAKRGQDVALRCDPISGHVSLFWYQQALGQGPEFLTYFQNEAQLDKSGLPSDRFFAERPEGSVSTLKIQRTQQEDSAVYLCASSPTSRVGELFFGEGSRLTVL.